This TCR beta chain was sequenced for a study of cytomegalovirus exposure and HLA in healthy donors. On this clone: Its antigen is currently unknown.

Study-level findings and limits: The authors confirmed in vitro that a few CMV-associated chains were specific for CMV antigens.

Trimming took 0 bases from V and 4 from J; bases not matched to a gene: 2. The CDR3 length is 14 residues. Germline assignment: CDR1 MNHEY and CDR2 SVGAGI. The PCR ran on 60 Vbeta and 13 Jbeta primers. Produced via immunoSEQ multiplex PCR; TCRdb's table is partial and in-frame only. The sample holds some 70,000 clones; 70% to 80% are singletons and the top ten take under 3.5%. The specimen was PBMCs. The gene calls are TRBV6-5 and TRBJ1-1, with TRBD1 matching over 7 bases. This receptor was obtained from a man aged 18 to 29 in good health and CMV-seronegative. The CDR3 loop is CASSYSGQATEAFF. CDR3 in DNA: TGTGCCAGCAGTTACTCAGGACAGGCCACTGAAGCTTTCTTT.